This TCR beta chain was obtained from a study of T cells after yellow fever vaccination. CDR3 length equals 18 residues. Germline CDR1 DFQATT, CDR2 SNEGSKA (reference sequence). The V end lost 6 bases, the J end lost 0 bases, and 21 bases lay between the germline ends. TCRdb reprocessed the 5' RACE reads via MiXCR and lists one record per CDR3 protein. The sample yields some 390,000 distinct CDR3 sequences, under 20% seen once. This sequence was found in a man between 18 and 35 years old who received the YFV17D yellow fever vaccine. The chain joins TRBV20-1 to TRBJ2-6; D may be TRBD1 or TRBD2 (5 bases each). Sequenced here: PBMCs, sampled before the yellow fever booster vaccination. The CDR3 sequence: CSALSGTGLSSGANVLTF. The CDR3 region has the DNA TGCAGTGCCCTGTCGGGGACGGGCCTAAGCTCTGGGGCCAACGTCCTGACTTTC.